Following are 28 T cell receptor beta chains from one sample sequenced in a study of cytomegalovirus exposure and HLA in healthy donors. Clones were read by immunoSEQ multiplex PCR, and TCRdb kept only the in-frame ones, dropping some. The table has some 110,000 clones, about 88% seen once. Sequencing was performed on PBMCs. The receptors derive from a man between 18 and 29 years old in good health and CMV-seropositive.

The V gene is TRBV6-5, the J gene TRBJ2-7, with a possible D match to TRBD2 (5 bases). V was clipped by 4 bases and J by 4 bases, with 11 bases between them. CDR3 length: 13 residues. From germline, CDR1 is MNHEY and CDR2 SVGAGI. CDR3 region: CASSSGDHYEQYF. In DNA, the CDR3 is TGTGCCAGCAGTTCCGGGGATCATTACGAGCAGTACTTC.

This clone was detected once. The chain employs TRBV5-1 and TRBJ2-3; D perhaps matches TRBD2 (6 bases). With 0 bases removed from V and 0 bases from J, the gap between germline ends came to 11 bases. This CDR3 is 16 amino acids long. In germline, CDR1 is SGHRS, CDR2 YFSETQ. This chain's CDR3 is CASSLGAGGSTDTQYF. CDR3 nucleotides: TGCGCCAGCAGCTTGGGTGCCGGGGGAAGCACAGATACGCAGTATTTT.

The V call is TRBV7-9, the J call TRBJ1-2; 9 bases match TRBD1. CDR3 length equals 17 residues. Germline-derived CDR1 and CDR2 are SEHNR and FQNEAQ (reference sequence). J gave up 13 bases and V 5 bases, and 23 bases lay outside the gene matches. The chain's CDR3 is CASSHGTGLKSALIRTF. In DNA, the CDR3 is TGTGCCAGCAGCCACGGGACAGGGTTGAAGTCGGCCCTTATACGCACCTTC.

The chain carries TRBV6-1 and TRBJ1-1; TRBD1 matches at 7 bases. From germline, CDR1 is MNHNS and CDR2 SASEGT. The CDR3 has 16 residues. The J segment lost 0 bases and the V segment lost 4 bases, leaving 8 bases of the junction unmatched. The CDR3 DNA sequence: TGTGCCAGCAGTGGAAGACAGGGCCCAATGAACACTGAAGCTTTCTTT. This sequence encodes CASSGRQGPMNTEAFF.

In DNA form, the CDR3 reads TGTGCCAGCACCACATCCGGGACAGGGTACTACAATGAGCAGTTCTTC. Translating gives CASTTSGTGYYNEQFF. This chain joins TRBV28 and TRBJ2-1, with 9 bases matching TRBD1. The CDR3 is 16 residues long. CDR1 and CDR2 (germline): MDHEN, SYDVKM. The J segment lost 3 bases and the V segment lost 7 bases, leaving 10 bases of the junction unmatched. The full variable domain, its missing parts supplied by reference TRBV28 and TRBJ2-1, is DVKVTQSSRYLVKRTGEKVFLECVQDMDHENMFWYRQDPGLGLRLIYFSYDVKMKEKGDIPEGYSVSREKKERFSLILESASTNQTSMYLCASTTSGTGYYNEQFFGPGTRLTVL.

DNA of the CDR3: TGCGCCAGCAGCTGGGGACTAGCGGGGGGGACAGATACGCAGTATTTT. This sequence encodes CASSWGLAGGTDTQYF. The chain links TRBV5-1 to TRBJ2-3; 16 nucleotides agree with TRBD2. The CDR3 totals 16 residues. The germline gives CDR1 SGHRS, CDR2 YFSETQ. V shed 3 bases and J 3 bases; nucleotides not matched to a gene: 1.

The CDR3, as DNA: TGCGCCAGCGGGGACAGGTTCCCCAGCTACGAGCAGTACTTC. Its protein is CASGDRFPSYEQYF. The chain has TRBV4-1 and TRBJ2-7, with 8 nucleotides matching TRBD1. J gave up 3 bases and V 8 bases, and 9 bases lay outside the gene matches. CDR3 length: 14 residues. CDR1 and CDR2 from the germline V gene are MGHRA and YSYEKL.

The chain is built from TRBV11-2 and TRBJ2-7, with 8 positions matching TRBD1. The junction had 10 bases not matched to a gene; V was cut back by 6 bases and J by 6 bases. This CDR3 is 14 amino acids long. Germline V gene sequence: CDR1 SGHAT, CDR2 FQNNGV. As DNA, the CDR3 is TGTGCCAGCAGGGGGAGGACAGGGAACGGCGAGCAGTACTTC. It encodes CASRGRTGNGEQYF.

The rearrangement uses TRBV5-6 and TRBJ1-2, with D unresolved. The CDR3 extends over 13 amino acids. Germline CDR1 and CDR2: SGHDT and YYEEEE. V lost 5 bases and J lost 7, with 15 bases in between. The CDR3 DNA is TGTGCCAGCAGGCCGACGGTGGAGGGTGGCTACACCTTC. Residues: CASRPTVEGGYTF.

This clone was detected once. The chain combines TRBV4-3 with TRBJ2-2; D is possibly TRBD1 (6 bases). Germline CDR1 reads LGHNA; CDR2 reads YSLEER. V lost 0 bases, J lost 8 bases, and 16 bases lay in between. The CDR3 is made up of 16 amino acids. CDR3 in amino acids: CASSQETPGAKGELFF. The DNA of the CDR3 is TGCGCCAGCAGCCAAGAGACCCCAGGGGCTAAAGGGGAGCTGTTTTTT.

The chain is built from TRBV9 and TRBJ1-6; no definite D call. Germline assignment: CDR1 SGDLS and CDR2 YYNGEE. This CDR3 is built from 12 residues. Trimming pared 4 bases from V and 9 bases from J, leaving 8 bases between. In DNA form, the CDR3 reads TGTGCCAGCAGCCCCTCTGTTTCACCCCTCCACTTT. Its translation is CASSPSVSPLHF.

This chain joins TRBV9 and TRBJ1-2; D is unclear. Germline CDR1 SGDLS, CDR2 YYNGEE. The length of the CDR3 is 13 residues. Trimming took off 4 bases at V and 0 bases at J, with 7 bases between the two ends. CDR3 amino acids: CASSPDSNYGYTF. The CDR3 bases are TGTGCCAGCAGCCCGGACTCTAACTATGGCTACACCTTC. Using reference TRBV9 and TRBJ1-2 for the parts outside the CDR3, the full variable domain is DSGVTQTPKHLITATGQRVTLRCSPRSGDLSVYWYQQSLDQGLQFLIQYYNGEERAKGNILERFSAQQFPDLHSELNLSSLELGDSALYFCASSPDSNYGYTFGSGTRLTVV.

The chain's CDR3 is CASSPPGGAVAEAFF. The CDR3 coding sequence is TGTGCCAGCAGCCCACCGGGAGGGGCGGTGGCTGAAGCTTTCTTT. The chain couples TRBV7-9 to TRBJ1-1; D possibly corresponds to TRBD1 (5 bases). This CDR3 is built from 15 residues. The germline V and J ends were trimmed by 5 bases and 6 bases, with 19 bases remaining between them. Germline V gives CDR1 SEHNR, CDR2 FQNEAQ (reference sequence).

This clone came up once. This chain links TRBV5-6 with TRBJ1-6, with TRBD1 matching over 7 bases. V trimming: 2 bases; J trimming: 7 bases; junction bases outside the gene matches: 9. Germline V gene sequence: CDR1 SGHDT, CDR2 YYEEEE. There are 16 residues in the CDR3. Here the CDR3 DNA reads TGTGCCAGCAGCTTTAACAGGGGACCTAGGAATTCACCCCTCCACTTT. This encodes CASSFNRGPRNSPLHF.

The chain employs TRBV7-9 and TRBJ2-1; 8 nucleotides match TRBD2. The CDR3 length is 15 residues. Per the germline V gene, CDR1 is SEHNR and CDR2 is FQNEAQ (reference sequence). Trimming cost V 5 bases and J 6 bases; bases outside gene matches: 9. The CDR3: CASSRSGGTLNEQFF. The CDR3 DNA is TGTGCCAGCAGCCGTTCGGGGGGGACACTCAATGAGCAGTTCTTC.

This rearrangement joins TRBV29-1 to TRBJ1-1; TRBD1 might be the D (6 bases). Germline V CDR1 and CDR2: SQVTM, ANQGSEA. The length of the CDR3 is 11 residues. Between the trimmed V and J ends, which lost 6 bases and 8 bases, there was a span of 13 bases. For the CDR3, the DNA is TGCAGCGTAGACATCGACAGGGAAGCTTTCTTT. Translated, it gives CSVDIDREAFF.

Here the CDR3 DNA reads TGTGCCAGCAGCTTAGGCCTTGGGGGCAGCTACGAGCAGTACTTC. Translating gives CASSLGLGGSYEQYF. This chain links TRBV13 with TRBJ2-7, with a possible D match to TRBD1 (6 bases). V lost 0 bases to trimming and J lost 3 bases, with 12 bases between them. The CDR3 spans 15 residues. From germline, CDR1 is PRHDT and CDR2 FYEKMQ (reference sequence).

The J gene is TRBJ2-7, the V gene TRBV21-1; TRBD2 is taken as the D call from the table, unchecked against the DNA. TRBV21-1 is recorded as a pseudogene. The CDR3 runs 17 residues. CDR3 loop: CASSIGRGATPYYEQYF. The CDR3 DNA reads as TGTGCCAGCAGCATAGGGAGGGGAGCTACCCCCTACTACGAGCAGTACTTC.

The chain couples TRBV28 to TRBJ2-7; 8 bases agree with TRBD1. This CDR3 region has 14 residues. Per the germline V gene, CDR1 is MDHEN and CDR2 is SYDVKM. V was clipped by 7 bases and J by 0 bases; unmatched bases: 5. The CDR3 sequence: CASKGRGLSYEQYF. CDR3 sequence (DNA): TGTGCCAGCAAAGGCAGGGGGCTCTCCTACGAGCAGTACTTC.

The rearrangement links TRBV29-1 to TRBJ1-1; possibly TRBD1 for D (5 bases). Germline V gives CDR1 SQVTM, CDR2 ANQGSEA. V was shortened by 0 bases and J by 4 bases, with 15 bases between the two germline ends. This CDR3 spans 15 amino acids. The CDR3 here is CSVEEAWDQGTEAFF. CDR3 nucleotide sequence: TGCAGCGTTGAAGAAGCGTGGGATCAGGGCACTGAAGCTTTCTTT.

J is TRBJ1-3 and V is TRBV18; D might be TRBD1 (5 bases). The CDR3 covers 16 residues. Deletions cut 5 bases from V and 0 bases from J, with 14 bases between. Germline V gene data show CDR1 as KGHSH and CDR2 as LQKENI. This CDR3 is CASSYPTGDSGNTIYF. The CDR3 DNA follows: TGTGCCAGCTCATACCCCACAGGAGACTCTGGAAACACCATATATTTT.

This chain links TRBV5-6 with TRBJ2-7, with TRBD1 matching 8 bases. V shed 4 bases and J 4 bases; nucleotides not matched to a gene: 16. The CDR3 runs to 17 residues. In germline, CDR1 is SGHDT, CDR2 YYEEEE. Here the CDR3 reads CASSTTTGDVRVYEQYF. CDR3 bases: TGTGCCAGCAGCACCACGACAGGGGATGTTCGGGTGTACGAGCAGTACTTC.

V is TRBV2 and J is TRBJ1-1, with 7 bases fitting TRBD1. After removal of 5 bases from V and 10 bases from J, the junction contained 19 bases not matched to a gene. The CDR3 length is 16 residues. From germline, CDR1 is SNHLY and CDR2 FYNNEI. CDR3 protein: CASSPQPRTGQWVAFF. The CDR3 region has the DNA TGTGCCAGCAGTCCACAACCCCGGACAGGTCAGTGGGTAGCTTTCTTT.

The chain is built from TRBV5-1 and TRBJ2-7, with 7 nucleotides matching TRBD1. The CDR3 has 16 residues. The germline V gene encodes CDR1 SGHRS and CDR2 YFSETQ. V gave up 0 bases and J gave up 2 bases; unmatched junction bases: 8. CDR3 DNA: TGCGCCAGCAGCTTGGGGGGGACAGCCTCTCCCTACGAGCAGTACTTC. Translated, it gives CASSLGGTASPYEQYF.

This clone was recorded at least ten times. This chain links TRBV25-1 with TRBJ2-3, with D possibly matching TRBD2 (5 bases). The germline V gene has CDR1 MGHDK and CDR2 SYGVNS. Trimming stripped 7 bases from V and 6 bases from J, with 8 bases between. The CDR3 extends over 11 amino acids. CDR3 sequence (DNA): TGTGCCAGCACGGTAGCGGATACGCAGTATTTT. This sequence encodes CASTVADTQYF. The full variable domain, completed using reference TRBV25-1 and TRBJ2-3, is EADIYQTPRYLVIGTGKKITLECSQTMGHDKMYWYQQDPGMELHLIHYSYGVNSTEKGDLSSESTVSRIRTEHFPLTLESARPSHTSQYLCASTVADTQYFGPGTRLTVL.

The rearrangement links TRBV6-1 to TRBJ2-7; TRBD1 might be the D (5 bases). The length of the CDR3 is 13 residues. CDR1 is MNHNS and CDR2 is SASEGT in the germline V gene. V was trimmed by 6 bases and J by 3 bases, leaving 12 bases between them. In DNA, the CDR3 is TGTGCCAGCAGGATTGGGGCTGACTACGAGCAGTACTTC. Translated, it gives CASRIGADYEQYF.

V gene TRBV2 combines with J gene TRBJ1-2; D ambiguous. V lost 7 bases and J lost 1, with 10 bases in between. The CDR3 has 13 amino acids. The germline V gene has CDR1 SNHLY and CDR2 FYNNEI. This CDR3 reads CASIQQVNYGYTF. DNA for the CDR3: TGTGCCAGCATTCAACAAGTTAACTATGGCTACACCTTC.

V and J are TRBV6-6 and TRBJ2-2; TRBD1 agrees at 9 bases. CDR3 length: 15 residues. V was clipped by 11 bases and J by 5 bases; unmatched bases: 12. Germline V gives CDR1 MNHNY, CDR2 SVGAGI (reference sequence). This CDR3 is CAGSRGTGRTGELFF. CDR3 in DNA: TGTGCCGGCTCCCGCGGGACAGGGCGGACCGGGGAGCTGTTTTTT.